This T cell receptor beta chain was identified in a study of regulatory T cells in long-lasting Graves disease. Time point defined: persistent/refractory GD, antithyroid drugs over 5 years with positive TRAb. TCR sequences were obtained from RNA taken from PBMCs. Arm-PCR with iRepertoire HTBI primers amplified the CDR3 regions for these TCR beta libraries. MiXCR was run by TCRdb on the multiplex PCR reads, yielding one entry per CDR3 protein. The table has roughly 430,000 distinct CDR3 sequences, roughly a fifth seen once. A few counts support this clonotype. What it binds is not known. V lost 1 base, J lost 0 bases, and 6 bases lay in between. The CDR3 sequence is 14 residues long. Germline loops: CDR1 SGHAT, CDR2 FQNNGV. Findings and limits, study-wide: Favoring TRBV28, TRBJ1-2 and TRBJ2-5 was a feature seen in persistent disease.

The specimen comprised peripheral blood mononuclear cells (PBMCs), sampled when the disease was refractory, from a patient treated with antithyroid drugs. The sequence was obtained from a female donor with Graves disease. The V call is TRBV11-2, the J call TRBJ1-1; D is ambiguous. CDR3: CASSLGEMNTEAFF. CDR3 nucleotide sequence: TGTGCCAGCAGCTTAGGAGAAATGAACACTGAAGCTTTCTTT.